The rows below give T cell receptor beta chains drawn from one sample of a study of regulatory T cells in long-lasting Graves disease. TCRdb redid the calling of the multiplex PCR reads with MiXCR, one entry per CDR3 protein. Of some 420,000 distinct CDR3 sequences detected, roughly 22% appear once; the ten largest clones hold over 10%. The source was peripheral blood mononuclear cells (PBMCs), collected when the disease was refractory, from a patient treated with antithyroid drugs. These receptors came from a female donor with Graves disease. Each CDR3 is given with its conserved first and last residue. D genes are given only for firm matches. Size is omitted from some rows. Given values are once, few, many or a class for expanded clones.

v_call,d_call,clone_size,j_call,cdr3_nt,cdr3_aa
TRBV5-6,.,few,TRBJ2-1,TGTGCCAGCAGCCAAGACCTTTACAATGAGCAGTTCTTC,CASSQDLYNEQFF
TRBV10-3,.,.,TRBJ2-6,TGTGCCATCAATTTAGGGCAGGCTGGGGCCAACGTCCTGACTTTC,CAINLGQAGANVLTF
TRBV14,TRBD1,.,TRBJ2-1,TGTGCCAGCAGCCAAGATGTAGGCGGGACAGGGTTCGATGAGCAGTTCTTC,CASSQDVGGTGFDEQFF
TRBV7-8,TRBD2,.,TRBJ2-7,TGTGCCAGCAGCTTAGGTGGGGGGGGAGGCGAGCAGTACTTC,CASSLGGGGGEQYF
TRBV25-1,TRBD1,.,TRBJ1-1,TGTGCCAGCCTAACCGCACAGGGGGCTGGCACTGAAGCTTTCTTT,CASLTAQGAGTEAFF
TRBV7-8,.,.,TRBJ1-5,TGTGCCAGCAGCTTAGCGAACCAAGATCAGCCCCAGCATTTT,CASSLANQDQPQHF
TRBV20-1,TRBD1,many,TRBJ1-5,TGCAGTGCTAGGGCGGACAGGGGGCTGGAGCCCCAGCATTTT,CSARADRGLEPQHF
TRBV25-1,.,.,TRBJ2-5,TGTGCCAGCAATGGGGCCCCACAAGAGACCCAGTACTTC,CASNGAPQETQYF
TRBV20-1,.,.,TRBJ1-2,TGCAGTGCTAGTCTTCGGCAGGGGACCTATGGCTACACCTTC,CSASLRQGTYGYTF
TRBV6-1,.,.,TRBJ1-2,TGTGCCAGCAGGCCTAACGGGGGCATTAACTATGGCTACACCTTC,CASRPNGGINYGYTF
TRBV20-1,.,.,TRBJ1-1,TGCAGTGCTAGAGATCATGGGGGTGACACTGAAGCTTTCTTT,CSARDHGGDTEAFF
TRBV19,TRBD1,few,TRBJ1-5,TGTGCCAGTCGACAGGGGACCAATCAGCCCCAGCATTTT,CASRQGTNQPQHF
TRBV30,TRBD1,.,TRBJ2-5,TGTGCCTGGAGCGCAGACAGGGGGCAAGAGACCCAGTACTTC,CAWSADRGQETQYF
TRBV12-3/TRBV12-4,.,many,TRBJ1-1,TGTGCCAGCTTCAATCAGGGCATCGGTGAAGCTTTCTTT,CASFNQGIGEAFF
TRBV10-3,TRBD1,many,TRBJ1-6,TGTGCCATCAGTACCGGGACAGGGGATTCACCCCTCCACTTT,CAISTGTGDSPLHF
TRBV7-2,.,many,TRBJ1-1,TGTGCCAGCAGCTTACAGGGGAAAAGTGAAGCTTTCTTT,CASSLQGKSEAFF
TRBV19,.,.,TRBJ1-2,TGTGCCAGTAGTAAGTCGAGAACAATGAGCTACACCTTC,CASSKSRTMSYTF
TRBV28,TRBD2,.,TRBJ2-7,TGTGCCAGCAGTTCCCGGACTAGCGGGGCTTATTACGGGCAGTACTTC,CASSSRTSGAYYGQYF
TRBV6-1,.,few,TRBJ2-7,TGTGCCAGCAGAGAGTTGGCCACCTACGAGCAGTACTTC,CASRELATYEQYF
TRBV6-2/TRBV6-3,.,many,TRBJ2-7,TGTGCCAGCCTGAACAGTAACTCCTACGAGCAGTACTTC,CASLNSNSYEQYF
TRBV28,TRBD1,many,TRBJ2-6,TGTGCCAGCAGACCGGACAGGGGAGGGTCTGGGGCCAACGTCCTGACTTTC,CASRPDRGGSGANVLTF
TRBV6-2/TRBV6-3,TRBD1,.,TRBJ2-5,TGTGCCAGCAAACCTCGGACAGGGCTCCGAGAGACCCAGTACTTC,CASKPRTGLRETQYF
TRBV27,.,many,TRBJ1-5,TGTGCCAGCAGTTCTGGAGGAGCCTTCAATCAGCCCCAGCATTTT,CASSSGGAFNQPQHF
TRBV6-1,.,many,TRBJ1-6,TGTGCCAGCAGAGAATCAGGAGGGAGCTCACCCCTCCACTTT,CASRESGGSSPLHF
TRBV18,TRBD1,.,TRBJ1-5,TGTGCCAGCTCACAAGGGACAGGGGGCGAACAGCCCCAGCATTTT,CASSQGTGGEQPQHF
TRBV25-1,.,.,TRBJ2-2,TGTGCCATCGTTCCGACGCCCGGCACCGGGGAGCTGTTTTTT,CAIVPTPGTGELFF
TRBV6-2/TRBV6-3,.,many,TRBJ1-1,TGTGCCAGCAGTTACTCGGAGTTCACTGAAGCTTTCTTT,CASSYSEFTEAFF
TRBV27,.,.,TRBJ1-4,TGTGCCAGCAGTCATCGGGGGCCCTTTGAAAAACTGTTTTTT,CASSHRGPFEKLFF
TRBV12-3/TRBV12-4,TRBD1,.,TRBJ2-3,TGTGCCAGCAGTATTTGGACAGGAGGCACAGATACGCAGTATTTT,CASSIWTGGTDTQYF
TRBV7-3,TRBD1,many,TRBJ1-2,TGTGCCAGCAGCCCCCGGACAGGCGTTATTGGCTACACCTTC,CASSPRTGVIGYTF
TRBV28,TRBD2,.,TRBJ2-4,TGTGCCAGCAGTTTTCGGACTAGCGGGAGGCTAGCCAAAAACATTCAGTACTTC,CASSFRTSGRLAKNIQYF
TRBV11-2,.,.,TRBJ2-3,TGTGCCAGCAGGACTTGGGATACGCAGTATTTT,CASRTWDTQYF
TRBV2,TRBD2,many,TRBJ2-7,TGTGCCAGCAGTGAAGTGGAGGGAGGGCTTTACGAGCAGTACTTC,CASSEVEGGLYEQYF
TRBV20-1,.,few,TRBJ2-4,TGCAGTGCTAGAGATTCAGGTTGGAACATTCAGTACTTC,CSARDSGWNIQYF
TRBV2,.,many,TRBJ1-5,TGTGCCAGCGAATTTTATGGGCGGCCTGATCAGCCCCAGCATTTT,CASEFYGRPDQPQHF
TRBV6-1,.,.,TRBJ1-2,TGTGCCAGCAGCCCCGACGGGCAGGGGACACTCCTTGACTATGGCTACACCTTC,CASSPDGQGTLLDYGYTF
TRBV6-1,TRBD1,.,TRBJ1-1,TGTGCCAGCAGCCGAAAGGGGGCGGACACTGAAGCTTTCTTT,CASSRKGADTEAFF
TRBV7-3,TRBD2,few,TRBJ2-1,TGTGCCAGCAGCTTAACCGGGGCTAGCGGGAGGTCAAATGAGCAGTTCTTC,CASSLTGASGRSNEQFF
TRBV7-9,.,once,TRBJ2-3,TGTGCCAGCAGCCACCACCGAGATACGCAGTATTTT,CASSHHRDTQYF
TRBV10-3,.,few,TRBJ1-2,TGTGCCATCAGTGGATCAATTGGCTACACCTTC,CAISGSIGYTF
TRBV19,TRBD1,.,TRBJ2-2,TGTGCCAGTAGAAGACAGGGGTACACCGGGGAGCTGTTTTTT,CASRRQGYTGELFF
TRBV2,.,many,TRBJ1-1,TGTGCCAGCATCGGGACCGAAGCTTTCTTT,CASIGTEAFF
TRBV9,TRBD1,once,TRBJ2-6,TGTGCCAGCAGCGTCCATAGAAGGGATACCCGCAGGGGGCGAACTGGAGCCAACGTCCTGACTTTC,CASSVHRRDTRRGRTGANVLTF
TRBV28,.,many,TRBJ2-7,TGTGCCAGCACCGACCGCAGGGTAACCTACGAGCAGTACTTC,CASTDRRVTYEQYF
TRBV4-1,.,.,TRBJ2-7,TGCGCCAGCAGCCAAGCGTGGGTTAGCGAGCAGTACTTC,CASSQAWVSEQYF
TRBV11-2,.,many,TRBJ1-1,TGTGCCAGCAGCCCTACTCTCGCTGAAGCTTTCTTT,CASSPTLAEAFF
TRBV20-1,TRBD2,.,TRBJ2-5,TGCAGTGCTAGATTAGCGGGGAGGATGGAGACCCAGTACTTC,CSARLAGRMETQYF
TRBV6-1,.,many,TRBJ1-1,TGTGCCAGCAGTAGGGAACGGCACACTGAAGCTTTCTTT,CASSRERHTEAFF
TRBV7-9,.,many,TRBJ1-2,TGTGCCAGCAGCTTAGCGACAGTGAACTATGGCTACACCTTC,CASSLATVNYGYTF
TRBV5-1,.,few,TRBJ1-2,TGCGCCAGCAGCTTGGTTTACGGGGGGCAGGATGGCTACACCTTC,CASSLVYGGQDGYTF
TRBV19,TRBD2,.,TRBJ2-7,TGTGCCAGTAGTATTTTTAGACCCAGCACTAGCGGGAGTCTTAACGAGCAGTACTTC,CASSIFRPSTSGSLNEQYF
TRBV6-1,.,many,TRBJ1-2,TGTGCCAGCAGGGGAACGGAAGAACGCTATGGCTACACCTTC,CASRGTEERYGYTF